Below, 4 T cell receptor beta chains from the same sample are listed, as sequenced in a study of cytomegalovirus exposure and HLA in healthy donors. Primers included in the PCR were 60 Vbeta and 13 Jbeta primers. Generated by immunoSEQ multiplex PCR, the TCRdb table keeps only in-frame clones and is missing some. The sample has about 200,000 clones, around 80% seen once. The material sequenced was PBMCs. These receptors came from a boy aged 2 to 10 in good health and CMV-seronegative.

The J gene is TRBJ1-2, the V gene TRBV7-8; D call uncertain. Germline V gives CDR1 SGHVS, CDR2 FQNEAQ. The CDR3 contains 12 residues. V lost 3 bases and J lost 1, with 3 bases in between. In nucleotides, the CDR3 is TGTGCCAGCAGCTTCATTAACTATGGCTACACCTTC. Protein product: CASSFINYGYTF.

The rearrangement joins TRBV6-5 to TRBJ1-1; perhaps TRBD1 as D (6 bases). CDR3 length: 14 amino acids. Trimming shortened V by 0 bases and J by 7 bases, and 12 bases separated the two germline ends. CDR1 MNHEY and CDR2 SVGAGI come from the germline V gene. CDR3 nucleotides: TGTGCCAGCAGTTACTCCGCAGGGGTAGGTGAAGCTTTCTTT. It codes for CASSYSAGVGEAFF.

This sequence joins TRBV9 and TRBJ2-7, with TRBD2 as a possible D gene (6 bases). The CDR3 spans 16 residues. Germline V gene lookup returns CDR1 SGDLS and CDR2 YYNGEE. The germline V and J ends were trimmed by 0 bases and 5 bases, with 18 bases remaining between them. Here the CDR3 DNA reads TGTGCCAGCAGCGTAGCTGGGACCCACCGGGGGAACGAGCAGTACTTC. Translating gives CASSVAGTHRGNEQYF.

The chain links TRBV6-4 to TRBJ2-1, with D perhaps matching TRBD1 (6 bases). This CDR3 has 11 residues. V was trimmed by 2 bases and J by 14 bases, leaving 10 bases between them. The V gene's germline CDR1 is MRHNA and CDR2 SNTAGT. The CDR3 nucleotides are TGTGCCAGCAGTGACCGTGGGGGCAAGTTCTTC. It yields the protein CASSDRGGKFF.